The rows below give T cell receptor beta chains drawn from one sample of a study of blood T cell repertoires in COVID-19. The protocol was immunoSEQ multiplex PCR, while the TCRdb copy is restricted to in-frame clones and leaves out a portion. This sample has 210,000 or so clones, with around 90% found just once. Sequencing was performed on peripheral blood. All receptors come from a young man with acute or convalescent COVID-19. Each CDR3 is given with its conserved first and last residue. Fields, in order: clone size, D gene, J gene, V gene, CDR3 protein, CDR3 DNA. D genes are given only for firm matches. Clone size, where shown, is once, few, many, or a class for clones that have expanded.

- - TRBJ1-2 TRBV18 CASSPPSGPRRDGYTF TGTGCCAGCTCACCACCGTCAGGGCCCCGGCGTGATGGCTACACCTTC
- - TRBJ1-6 TRBV3-1/TRBV3-2 CASSQEGASGSPLHF TGTGCCAGCAGCCAAGAGGGGGCCTCGGGATCACCCCTCCACTTT
- TRBD2 TRBJ2-3 TRBV9 CASSVAPVAGTTDTQYF TGTGCCAGCAGCGTAGCCCCGGTAGCGGGGACTACAGATACGCAGTATTTT
- - TRBJ1-1 TRBV5-1 CASSSYSNTEAFF TGCGCCAGCAGCTCGTACAGTAACACTGAAGCTTTCTTT
- - TRBJ1-6 TRBV6-1 CASSELDRVNNSPLHF TGTGCCAGCAGTGAGCTAGACAGAGTCAATAATTCACCCCTCCACTTT
- TRBD1 TRBJ2-7 TRBV7-9 CASSPRDRGLNEQYF TGTGCCAGCAGCCCCCGGGACAGGGGGCTCAACGAGCAGTACTTC
few - TRBJ2-2 TRBV5-1 CASSLADTGELFF TGCGCCAGCAGCTTGGCTGACACCGGGGAGCTGTTTTTT
- - TRBJ1-1 TRBV28 CASSLLRQRNTEAFF TGTGCCAGCAGTTTACTCAGACAGAGGAACACTGAAGCTTTCTTT
- - TRBJ2-7 TRBV5-1 CASTLSTGLEGEQYF TGCGCCAGCACCTTGAGCACGGGACTGGAGGGCGAGCAGTACTTC
- - TRBJ2-7 TRBV18 CASSPGDTYEQYF TGTGCCAGCTCACCAGGGGACACCTACGAGCAGTACTTC
- - TRBJ2-3 TRBV7-9 CASSSPTSITDTQYF TGTGCCAGCAGCTCCCCGACTAGTATAACAGATACGCAGTATTTT
- TRBD2 TRBJ2-3 TRBV11-2 CASSQRGTTDTQYF TGTGCCAGCAGCCAGCGGGGGACCACAGATACGCAGTATTTT
- - TRBJ1-3 TRBV6-5 CASAKTVQENTIYF TGTGCCAGCGCTAAGACAGTGCAGGAAAACACCATATATTTT
many - TRBJ2-1 TRBV7-2 CASSSDSREYNEQFF TGTGCCAGCAGTTCCGACAGCCGAGAATACAATGAGCAGTTCTTC
- - TRBJ2-7 TRBV28 CASSRTPGQGKNYEQYF TGTGCCAGCAGTCGCACCCCCGGGCAGGGGAAGAACTACGAGCAGTACTTC
- TRBD1 TRBJ1-2 TRBV28 CAIADRAGGYTF TGTGCCATCGCAGACAGGGCTGGGGGCTACACCTTC
- - TRBJ2-2 TRBV6-9 CASCRLNREPSTGELFF TGTGCCAGCTGCCGTCTGAACAGGGAACCCTCCACCGGGGAGCTGTTTTTT
few - TRBJ1-1 TRBV7-3 CASSVLPGSNTEAFF TGTGCCAGCAGCGTTCTCCCGGGATCGAACACTGAAGCTTTCTTT
- - TRBJ2-7 TRBV11-1 CASSPVRQGSEQYF TGTGCCAGCAGCCCCGTAAGGCAGGGATCCGAGCAGTACTTC
- TRBD1 TRBJ2-3 TRBV10-1 CASSGQGDTQYF TGCGCCAGCAGTGGACAGGGAGATACGCAGTATTTT
- TRBD1 TRBJ2-1 TRBV28 CASSARQGVFNEQFF TGTGCCAGCAGCGCCCGGCAGGGGGTGTTCAATGAGCAGTTCTTC
- TRBD2 TRBJ2-1 TRBV7-9 CATIRLAGGHEQFF TGTGCAACCATTCGACTAGCGGGGGGGCATGAGCAGTTCTTC
few - TRBJ1-4 TRBV7-9 CASSLGHRGNEKLFF TGTGCCAGCAGCTTAGGGCACCGGGGTAATGAAAAACTGTTTTTT
- - TRBJ1-1 TRBV7-6 CASSLTSGLNTEAFF TGTGCCAGCAGCTTAACAAGTGGTTTGAACACTGAAGCTTTCTTT
- TRBD2 TRBJ2-3 TRBV30 CAWRRTSSTDTQYF TGTGCCTGGAGGCGGACTAGCAGCACAGATACGCAGTATTTT
- - TRBJ1-4 TRBV7-9 CASSLDGGKLFF TGTGCCAGCAGCTTAGATGGAGGAAAACTGTTTTTT
- - TRBJ2-7 TRBV2 CASKQGPYEQYF TGTGCCAGCAAGCAGGGCCCCTACGAGCAGTACTTC
- TRBD2 TRBJ2-3 TRBV4-2 CASSQELAGGTSTDTQYF TGTGCCAGCAGCCAAGAACTAGCGGGGGGGACTAGCACAGATACGCAGTATTTT
- TRBD1 TRBJ1-3 TRBV10-3 CAISERGTGFSGNTIYF TGTGCCATCAGTGAGAGGGGGACAGGGTTCTCTGGAAACACCATATATTTT